This TCR beta chain emerged from a study of shared T cell receptors in the human thymus. CDR3 length: 13 residues. Trimming removed 8 bases at V and 2 bases at J, with 12 bases between. Per the germline V gene, CDR1 is SNHLY and CDR2 is FYNNEI. This clone came up a few times. Some clones are missing from TCRdb's copy, which holds only in-frame ones; the method was immunoSEQ multiplex PCR. Among about 730,000 clones, 70% to 90% were seen once, and the ten largest hold over 0.008%. A further study also used this sample, focusing on human thymus T cells. As that study records: Thymus was obtained from resections taken during corrective heart surgery. Seemingly biased V and J gene usage marked thymic and blood repertoires. Overlap was high between thymic repertoires from unrelated individuals, as reported in related research.

Sequencing was performed on thymocytes. The chain employs TRBV2 and TRBJ1-2, with D perhaps TRBD1 (6 bases). The TCR originated in a girl under three years old with a congenital heart defect. DNA for the CDR3: TGTGCCAGCGGTCAGGGGACCAACTATGGCTACACCTTC. Translation: CASGQGTNYGYTF.